One T cell receptor beta chain is described in this entry. The read ends 3 residues shy of where the CDR3 ends; the end is completed using the germline J gene. Profiled with immunoSEQ multiplex PCR; TCRdb holds only in-frame clones, not every one. The sample includes some 41,000 clones. This sample is drawn from a study of T cells in women clearing cervical HPV infection. For the study at large: Cases were women with histologically confirmed HPV16-related CIN3 or worse, including a couple of invasive cancers.

V lost 5 bases to trimming and J lost 5 bases, with 19 bases between them. CDR3 length equals 15 residues. Germline assignment: CDR1 SGHTA and CDR2 FQGTGA. V usage is TRBV7-3 and J usage is TRBJ2-7; D possibly corresponds to TRBD1 (6 bases). The receptor was derived from a woman between 18 and 70 years old with a cervical HPV16 infection that either progressed to CIN3+ or cleared (not recorded which). Sequencing used blood buffy coat. CDR3 DNA, as far as it was read: TGTGCCAGCAGCCCCACGGCAGGGGTCAACGACGAG. Protein: CASSPTAGVNDE. The whole CDR3 protein is CASSPTAGVNDEQYF.